Presented here are 31 T cell receptor beta chains from one specimen sequenced in a study of cytomegalovirus exposure and HLA in healthy donors. A multiplex PCR was run with 60 Vbeta primers and 13 Jbeta primers. Profiled with immunoSEQ multiplex PCR; TCRdb holds only in-frame clones, not every one. This sample carries around 99,000 clones, roughly 69% of them seen once, and the ten largest clones take about 6.7%. Sample: PBMCs. Every receptor here comes from a woman aged 25 to 39 in good health and CMV-seronegative.

In its sample, this clone was seen a few times. V is TRBV6-6 and J is TRBJ1-3, with D uncertain. CDR1 MNHNY and CDR2 SVGAGI come from the germline V gene (reference sequence). V lost 7 bases and J 0 bases, leaving 10 bases between the germline ends. This CDR3 has 14 amino acids. The CDR3 reads CASKALSSGNTIYF. As DNA, the CDR3 is TGTGCCAGCAAAGCACTTAGCTCTGGAAACACCATATATTTT.

V gene TRBV19 combines with J gene TRBJ1-1, with D unresolved. The CDR3 consists of 13 residues. CDR1 is LNHDA, CDR2 SQIVND, per germline (reference sequence). DNA of the CDR3: TGTGCTTCTAGTCTGGGTAGGAACACTGAAGCTTTCTTT. It encodes CASSLGRNTEAFF.

This clone was detected only a few times. The J gene is TRBJ2-3, the V gene TRBV5-4; 7 nucleotides line up with TRBD1. V was pared by 0 bases and J by 6 bases, with 4 bases of the junction left unmatched. Germline CDR1 is SGHNT and CDR2 is YYREEE (reference sequence). The CDR3 has 14 residues. CDR3 sequence (DNA): TGTGCCAGCAGCTTGGGACAGGGCGCGGATACGCAGTATTTT. Protein sequence: CASSLGQGADTQYF.

The chain carries TRBV6-5 and TRBJ2-5, with a weak D call TRBD1 (7 bases). Germline V gene sequence: CDR1 MNHEY, CDR2 SVGAGI. The CDR3 is 14 residues long. V lost 7 bases and J 4 bases, leaving 16 bases between the germline ends. The CDR3 DNA reads TGTGCCAGCAACAACAGGGGAGGAGGAGAGACCCAGTACTTC. Amino acid sequence: CASNNRGGGETQYF.

This sequence joins TRBV10-3 and TRBJ2-2; 8 nucleotides align to TRBD2. The germline gives CDR1 ENHRY, CDR2 SYGVKD. The CDR3 is made up of 15 amino acids. Trimming at V came to 6 bases and at J to 3 bases, leaving 6 bases not matched to a gene. The CDR3 loop is CAISLSGGDTGELFF. DNA of the CDR3: TGTGCCATCAGCCTAAGCGGGGGCGACACCGGGGAGCTGTTTTTT.

The V and J genes are TRBV20-1 and TRBJ2-3, with TRBD2 as a possible D gene (6 bases). The length of the CDR3 is 11 residues. Germline CDR1 and CDR2: DFQATT and SNEGSKA (reference sequence). V lost 7 bases to trimming and J lost 10 bases, with 15 bases between them. CDR3 residues: CSGVGGGAQYF. CDR3 DNA sequence: TGCAGTGGGGTCGGAGGAGGGGCGCAGTATTTT.

V and J are TRBV6-5 and TRBJ1-2; D call uncertain. Trimming stripped 10 bases from V and 5 bases from J, with 14 bases between. The CDR3 has 12 residues. CDR1 is MNHEY and CDR2 is SVGAGI in the germline V gene. CDR3 residues: CATAGVRYGYTF. The CDR3 bases are TGTGCCACCGCGGGAGTAAGATATGGCTACACCTTC.

The chain uses TRBV28 and TRBJ1-4; 7 nucleotides agree with TRBD1. J gave up 4 bases and V 7 bases, and 6 bases lay outside the gene matches. CDR3 size: 14 residues. The germline gives CDR1 MDHEN, CDR2 SYDVKM. The CDR3 region has the DNA TGTGCCAGCATCCAAGGGGGCTATAATGAAAAACTGTTTTTT. Residues: CASIQGGYNEKLFF.

This chain connects TRBV15 to TRBJ1-2; 10 nucleotides match TRBD1. The CDR3 consists of 16 residues. The ends lost 0 bases at V and 5 bases at J; junction bases unmatched: 6. The germline V gene has CDR1 LNHNV and CDR2 YYDKDF (reference sequence). CDR3 DNA sequence: TGTGCCACCAGCAGAGATGTCCGGGACAGGGGATATGGCTACACCTTC. Amino acids: CATSRDVRDRGYGYTF.

V and J are TRBV7-9 and TRBJ1-2, with 7 bases identical to TRBD1. V lost 5 bases, J lost 0 bases, and 12 bases stayed unmatched. The germline V gene has CDR1 SEHNR and CDR2 FQNEAQ (reference sequence). This CDR3 has 17 residues. Here the CDR3 DNA reads TGTGCCAGCAGCCCCCATGGGCAGGGGGAATCTAACTATGGCTACACCTTC. Its translation: CASSPHGQGESNYGYTF. Looking up the rest from reference TRBV7-9 and TRBJ1-2 gives the full variable domain: DTGVSQNPRHKITKRGQNVTFRCDPISEHNRLYWYRQTLGQGPEFLTYFQNEAQLEKSRLLSDRFSAERPKGSFSTLEIQRTEQGDSAMYLCASSPHGQGESNYGYTFGSGTRLTVV.

The genes are TRBV18 and TRBJ2-5; 7 nucleotides agree with TRBD2. CDR1 KGHSH and CDR2 LQKENI come from the germline V gene. After removal of 4 bases from V and 2 bases from J, the junction contained 4 bases not matched to a gene. The CDR3 length is 14 residues. CDR3 loop: CASSRREGQETQYF. CDR3 nucleotide sequence: TGTGCCAGCTCACGTAGGGAGGGGCAAGAGACCCAGTACTTC.

CDR3 coding DNA: TGTGCCAGCAGTTACCTCCGACAGGGAAGAACCGGGGAGCTGTTTTTT. Translation gives CASSYLRQGRTGELFF. The chain is built from TRBV6-6 and TRBJ2-2; 7 bases are a match to TRBD1. This CDR3 region has 16 residues. Germline V CDR1 and CDR2: MNHNY, SVGAGI (reference sequence). After removal of 2 bases from V and 5 bases from J, the junction contained 8 bases not matched to a gene.

J is TRBJ1-5 and V is TRBV5-1; 8 bases align to TRBD1. Germline lookup yields CDR1 SGHRS and CDR2 YFSETQ. The V gene end was trimmed by 5 bases and the J gene end by 1 base; junction bases not matched to a gene: 5. The CDR3 has 15 amino acids. The CDR3 loop is CASSITGGSNQPQHF. In DNA form, the CDR3 reads TGCGCCAGCAGTATCACAGGGGGGAGCAATCAGCCCCAGCATTTT.

The chain couples TRBV29-1 to TRBJ2-7; 10 nucleotides align to TRBD1. Germline V CDR1 and CDR2: SQVTM, ANQGSEA. The CDR3 has 18 amino acids. V trimming: 4 bases; J trimming: 2 bases; junction bases outside the gene matches: 17. The CDR3 DNA sequence: TGCAGCGTTGGTGGGGGAAAGACAGGGGGCACGTCTCCCTACGAGCAGTACTTC. Translation gives CSVGGGKTGGTSPYEQYF.

This chain's CDR3 is CASSSVIAGKTEAFF. The CDR3 DNA follows: TGTGCCAGCAGCTCCGTGATTGCAGGAAAAACTGAAGCTTTCTTT. The chain has TRBV7-2 and TRBJ1-1; no definite D call. Trimming took off 4 bases at V and 5 bases at J, with 17 bases between the two ends. The germline V gene encodes CDR1 SGHTA and CDR2 FQGNSA. CDR3 size: 15 residues.

This rearrangement joins TRBV27 to TRBJ1-3, with 8 nucleotides matching TRBD1. V was clipped by 5 bases and J by 0 bases; unmatched bases: 6. CDR3 size: 16 residues. Germline CDR1 is MNHEY and CDR2 is SMNVEV (reference sequence). CDR3: CASSPGTGYSGNTIYF. CDR3 nucleotides: TGTGCCAGCAGTCCAGGGACAGGATACTCTGGAAACACCATATATTTT.

The chain is built from TRBV6-6 and TRBJ1-1; TRBD1 matches at 7 bases. With 5 bases clipped from V and 1 base from J, the junction kept 10 bases outside the gene matches. The CDR3 covers 16 residues. Germline CDR1 is MNHNY and CDR2 is SVGAGI (reference sequence). CDR3 protein: CASSRSTGNSNTEAFF. In nucleotides, the CDR3 is TGTGCCAGCAGTCGGTCGACAGGGAATTCGAACACTGAAGCTTTCTTT.

The table lists this clone with a few counts. The chain uses TRBV2 and TRBJ2-1; TRBD1 aligns across 8 bases. V was pared by 6 bases and J by 4 bases, with 8 bases of the junction left unmatched. CDR1 and CDR2 (germline): SNHLY, FYNNEI. This CDR3 region has 15 residues. The CDR3: CASSEQGGIYNEQFF. The CDR3 DNA is TGTGCCAGCAGCGAACAGGGGGGAATTTACAATGAGCAGTTCTTC.

This clone was counted at least ten times. The chain links TRBV2 to TRBJ2-7; maybe TRBD2 (6 bases). V was cut by 1 base and J by 2 bases, with 12 bases left in between. This CDR3 has 15 residues. Germline CDR1 and CDR2: SNHLY and FYNNEI. The CDR3 coding sequence is TGTGCCAGCAGTGAAGAGGGGACGGGGGCCTACGAGCAGTACTTC. Amino acid sequence: CASSEEGTGAYEQYF.

This clone appeared once. V is TRBV2 and J is TRBJ2-5; 13 bases are a match to TRBD2. The CDR3 totals 16 residues. The germline V gene has CDR1 SNHLY and CDR2 FYNNEI. V dropped 4 bases and J dropped 5; count of bases not matched to a gene: 7. In DNA form, the CDR3 reads TGTGCCAGCAGTGGTCAACTAGCGGGGGGGCGGGAGACCCAGTACTTC. It yields the protein CASSGQLAGGRETQYF.

The chain combines TRBV19 with TRBJ2-7, with 8 positions matching TRBD2. Germline trimming cut 3 bases from V and 3 bases from J; bases unmatched to any gene: 7. The CDR3 is made up of 15 amino acids. Germline CDR1 LNHDA, CDR2 SQIVND (reference sequence). CDR3 in amino acids: CASSIAPGLVYEQYF. The DNA of the CDR3 is TGTGCCAGTAGTATCGCCCCGGGACTAGTCTACGAGCAGTACTTC.

V is TRBV28 and J is TRBJ2-3; the D gene is possibly TRBD1 (6 bases). V lost 6 bases to trimming and J lost 0 bases, with 13 bases between them. Germline assignment: CDR1 MDHEN and CDR2 SYDVKM. The CDR3 totals 15 residues. The CDR3 DNA reads as TGTGCCAGCAGGTTCCAGGGGCCGAGCACAGATACGCAGTATTTT. The encoded protein is CASRFQGPSTDTQYF.

This chain joins TRBV7-9 and TRBJ2-7; the match to TRBD1 covers 10 bases. Germline V gene data show CDR1 as SEHNR and CDR2 as FQNEAQ (reference sequence). V was clipped by 4 bases and J by 8 bases; unmatched bases: 5. The CDR3 is 13 amino acids. The CDR3, as DNA: TGTGCCAGCAGCTACCCGACAGGGGGCAAGCAGTACTTC. It translates to CASSYPTGGKQYF.

Points on this clone: The sample contains more than one DNA sequence encoding this CDR3. The chain couples TRBV2 to TRBJ2-7; D uncertain. The CDR3 covers 11 residues. Germline CDR1 is SNHLY and CDR2 is FYNNEI. V lost 6 bases and J lost 4, with 7 bases in between. The DNA of the CDR3 is TGTGCCAGCAGCGCTCTATACGAGCAGTACTTC. This encodes CASSALYEQYF. Based on the CDR3 plus reference TRBV2 and TRBJ2-7, the full variable domain is EPEVTQTPSHQVTQMGQEVILRCVPISNHLYFYWYRQILGQKVEFLVSFYNNEISEKSEIFDDQFSVERPDGSNFTLKIRSTKLEDSAMYFCASSALYEQYFGPGTRLTVT.

V gene TRBV11-2 combines with J gene TRBJ2-2; the match to TRBD2 covers 7 bases. From germline, CDR1 is SGHAT and CDR2 FQNNGV. The CDR3 length is 14 residues. V shed 4 bases, J shed 7 bases, and the junction held 6 bases outside the gene matches. CDR3 loop: CASSSLGRGGELFF. CDR3 in DNA: TGTGCCAGCAGCTCTCTGGGGAGGGGCGGGGAGCTGTTTTTT.

This clone is termed medium-sized. This sample also contains other DNA sequences that code for the same CDR3. The chain couples TRBV19 to TRBJ1-1, with 9 positions matching TRBD1. Unmatched junction bases numbered 7, after V lost 6 bases and J lost 5 bases. This CDR3 has 14 amino acids. Germline V gives CDR1 LNHDA, CDR2 SQIVND (reference sequence). The CDR3 sequence: CASSIQGAGTEAFF. The CDR3 bases are TGTGCCAGTAGCATACAGGGGGCAGGGACTGAAGCTTTCTTT.

The chain employs TRBV2 and TRBJ2-7; D perhaps matches TRBD1 (5 bases). Deletions cut 3 bases from V and 5 bases from J, with 14 bases between. From germline, CDR1 is SNHLY and CDR2 FYNNEI. CDR3 length equals 14 residues. CDR3 sequence: CASSELKGKNEQYF. CDR3 DNA sequence: TGTGCCAGCAGTGAGTTAAAGGGGAAGAACGAGCAGTACTTC.

This clone was counted between two and nine times. The chain has TRBV27 and TRBJ1-2, with D unresolved. Trimming cost V 2 bases and J 4 bases, with 11 bases left between them. CDR3 length: 14 amino acids. Germline loops: CDR1 MNHEY, CDR2 SMNVEV (reference sequence). Here the CDR3 DNA reads TGTGCCAGCAGTTTAGGTAAACAGACCTATGGCTACACCTTC. It specifies CASSLGKQTYGYTF.

This chain joins TRBV9 and TRBJ1-3, with D maybe TRBD1 (6 bases). Germline CDR1 SGDLS, CDR2 YYNGEE. V was shortened by 3 bases and J by 2 bases, with 9 bases between the two germline ends. The CDR3 extends over 14 amino acids. CDR3 sequence reads: CASSGQVAGNTIYF. CDR3 in DNA: TGTGCCAGCAGCGGACAGGTGGCTGGAAACACCATATATTTT.

A few counts support this clone. CDR3 in amino acids: CASSEVGQSYGYTF. The CDR3 DNA sequence: TGTGCCAGCAGTGAAGTGGGCCAGAGCTATGGCTACACCTTC. The chain couples TRBV25-1 to TRBJ1-2; D gene ambiguous. The CDR3 has 14 amino acids. V shed 2 bases and J shed 4 bases, with 11 bases lying between them. Germline values: CDR1 MGHDK, CDR2 SYGVNS.

The chain combines TRBV27 with TRBJ2-7; TRBD2 matches at 11 bases. The germline V gene encodes CDR1 MNHEY and CDR2 SMNVEV (reference sequence). The CDR3 loop spans 16 amino acids. Trimming cost V 2 bases and J 4 bases; bases outside gene matches: 7. The CDR3 bases are TGTGCCAGCAGTTTACCACCCTGGACTAGCGGGTACGAGCAGTACTTC. Protein sequence: CASSLPPWTSGYEQYF.